This is a list of T cell receptor beta chains from one sample in a study of T-cell memory formation after mild COVID-19. TCRdb itself ran the 5' RACE reads through MiXCR, one entry per CDR3 protein. The data show 300,000 to 350,000 distinct CDR3 sequences, roughly 13% seen once. Sequencing was performed on PBMCs or a T cell subset sorted from them (not recorded which). The source of these receptors is a man between 18 and 35 years old who had mild COVID-19 (a few samples of this study predate the infection). Cell type and time point are not known. Each CDR3 is given with its conserved first and last residue. A D gene is named only where the DNA matches it firmly. Clone size is not always given. Where it is, it says once, few, many or a class for expanded clones.

abundance | j_gene | v_gene | d_gene | len | CDR3nt | CDR3aa
. | TRBJ2-3 | TRBV3-1 | TRBD2 | 16 | TGTGCCAGCAGCCAGCGGACTAGCGGGGGGCGGGATACGCAGTATTTT | CASSQRTSGGRDTQYF
few | TRBJ1-3 | TRBV5-6 | . | 13 | TGTGCCAGCAGCGTGTTATCTGGAAACACCATATATTTT | CASSVLSGNTIYF
few | TRBJ2-4 | TRBV11-2 | . | 12 | TGTGCCAGCAGCCCCGGGACGGACATTCAGTACTTC | CASSPGTDIQYF
. | TRBJ2-1 | TRBV7-6 | . | 12 | TGTGCCAGCAGCTTTCTCAACAATGAGCAGTTCTTC | CASSFLNNEQFF
. | TRBJ2-1 | TRBV5-6 | . | 16 | TGTGCCAGCAGCTCAAGGGTCGGGTACGCCTACAATGAGCAGTTCTTC | CASSSRVGYAYNEQFF
few | TRBJ2-1 | TRBV7-3 | TRBD1 | 17 | TGTGCCAGCAGCTTAACCCCCGGACAGGGAAGGGGGAATGAGCAGTTCTTC | CASSLTPGQGRGNEQFF
. | TRBJ2-5 | TRBV4-2 | TRBD1 | 14 | TGTGCCAGCAGATACAGTACAGGGGGGGAGACCCAGTACTTC | CASRYSTGGETQYF
few | TRBJ2-3 | TRBV27 | . | 15 | TGTGCCAGCAGTTTACGCACCTTAAGCACAGATACGCAGTATTTT | CASSLRTLSTDTQYF
. | TRBJ2-1 | TRBV3-1 | . | 13 | TGTGCCAGCAGCCAATGGGTGGGGACAGAGCAGTTCTTC | CASSQWVGTEQFF
. | TRBJ1-1 | TRBV6-1 | . | 17 | TGTGCCAGCAGTGAAATCGCTGTGGAGGGTGTAGCAACTGAAGCTTTCTTT | CASSEIAVEGVATEAFF
. | TRBJ1-4 | TRBV5-6 | TRBD1 | 20 | TGTGCCAGCAGCCCACTCCGGGGGACAGGGAGAACCGATGGAAGTGAAAAACTGTTTTTT | CASSPLRGTGRTDGSEKLFF
few | TRBJ2-3 | TRBV7-2 | . | 14 | TGTGCCAGCAGCTTTTACAGCGGCACAGATACGCAGTATTTT | CASSFYSGTDTQYF
. | TRBJ2-5 | TRBV4-1 | TRBD2 | 18 | TGCGCCAGCAGCCAAGACTTTCGGGCTAGCGGGGGGTTAGAGACCCAGTACTTC | CASSQDFRASGGLETQYF
many | TRBJ2-3 | TRBV5-1 | . | 16 | TGCGCCAGCAGCTTGGCCGGCACAACTAGCACAGATACGCAGTATTTT | CASSLAGTTSTDTQYF
. | TRBJ1-1 | TRBV20-1 | . | 11 | TGCAGTGCCGGAAGGGGCGTTGAAGCTTTCTTT | CSAGRGVEAFF
few | TRBJ1-5 | TRBV12-3/TRBV12-4 | . | 13 | TGTGCCACCTCGTGGGACTGGGGACAGCCCCAGCATTTT | CATSWDWGQPQHF
. | TRBJ2-3 | TRBV7-2 | . | 12 | TGTGCCAGCAGCTACCAGACAGATACGCAGTATTTT | CASSYQTDTQYF
. | TRBJ2-7 | TRBV4-3 | TRBD2 | 15 | TGCGCCAGCAGCTCTGGGGGAGGGATCTCCTACGAGCAGTACTTC | CASSSGGGISYEQYF
once | TRBJ1-5 | TRBV5-5 | . | 16 | TGTGCCAGCAGCTTGGCCGCAGGGGTATCGTCTCAGCCCCAGCATTTT | CASSLAAGVSSQPQHF
few | TRBJ2-1 | TRBV6-6 | . | 15 | TGTGCCAGCAGGCACAGGGGGGGGTCGGACAATGAGCAGTTCTTC | CASRHRGGSDNEQFF
. | TRBJ1-2 | TRBV29-1 | . | 14 | TGCAGCGTGGAACTAGGAGTGCAAGACTATGGCTACACCTTC | CSVELGVQDYGYTF
. | TRBJ1-2 | TRBV20-1 | . | 13 | TGCAGTGCTAGGGCCAGCAGGGATGGAGGCTACACCTTC | CSARASRDGGYTF
. | TRBJ1-2 | TRBV7-9 | . | 12 | TGTGCCAGCAGCTTAGACGACAGGAGCTACACCTTC | CASSLDDRSYTF
few | TRBJ2-2 | TRBV6-5 | . | 15 | TGTGCCAGCAGGACCTCAGGGGTGGACACCGGGGAGCTGTTTTTT | CASRTSGVDTGELFF
. | TRBJ2-5 | TRBV4-3 | . | 15 | TGCGCCAGCAGCCAAGATCAGGGCAATACCGAGACCCAGTACTTC | CASSQDQGNTETQYF
. | TRBJ2-5 | TRBV5-1 | . | 15 | TGCGCCAGCAGCTTGGGTTCCGACAGCCAAGAGACCCAGTACTTC | CASSLGSDSQETQYF
. | TRBJ2-2 | TRBV11-1 | . | 14 | TGTGCCAGCAGCTCCCTACGATCCACCGGGGAGCTGTTTTTT | CASSSLRSTGELFF
. | TRBJ2-7 | TRBV4-3 | . | 15 | TGCGCCAGCAGCCAAGTCCGAACGAGCTCCTACGAGCAGTACTTC | CASSQVRTSSYEQYF
many | TRBJ2-5 | TRBV4-3 | . | 17 | TGCGCCAGCAGCCAAGATCTAGGGGTTTATAACCAAGAGACCCAGTACTTC | CASSQDLGVYNQETQYF
. | TRBJ1-5 | TRBV3-1 | . | 15 | TGTGCCAGCAGCCAAGGAACAGTTGACAATCAGCCCCAGCATTTT | CASSQGTVDNQPQHF
few | TRBJ1-2 | TRBV5-8 | . | 13 | TGTGCCAGCACCCGAGAGCTTAGCGATGGCTACACCTTC | CASTRELSDGYTF
few | TRBJ2-5 | TRBV7-3 | . | 13 | TGTGCCAGCAGCGAAAGGCTTTTAGAGACCCAGTACTTC | CASSERLLETQYF
. | TRBJ1-3 | TRBV4-3 | . | 14 | TGCGCCAGCAGCGCGACACCGTTGGGGGACACCATATATTTT | CASSATPLGDTIYF
. | TRBJ1-2 | TRBV3-1 | . | 15 | TGTGCCAGCAGCCAAGTCGCAGTGGAAGCCTATGGCTACACCTTC | CASSQVAVEAYGYTF
. | TRBJ2-3 | TRBV29-1 | TRBD1 | 14 | TGCAGCGTTGCGGTTTCGGGACAGGGTATTGCGCAGTATTTT | CSVAVSGQGIAQYF
few | TRBJ1-1 | TRBV29-1 | . | 12 | TGCAGCGTTGAGGGGTTGAACACTGAAGCTTTCTTT | CSVEGLNTEAFF
. | TRBJ1-2 | TRBV6-2/TRBV6-3 | . | 15 | TGTGCCAGCTGTCCATATAGTGGAGGAGCCTATGGCTACACCTTC | CASCPYSGGAYGYTF
. | TRBJ1-6 | TRBV5-4 | . | 13 | TGTGCCAGCAGTCGGGACATTCTCCAGCCCCTCCACTTT | CASSRDILQPLHF
. | TRBJ1-4 | TRBV7-9 | . | 17 | TGTGCCAGCAGCTTAGGAGGTGGGGGACCGGGTAATGAAAAACTGTTTTTT | CASSLGGGGPGNEKLFF
. | TRBJ2-2 | TRBV11-2 | . | 15 | TGTGCCAGCAGCTTCCCTGGGACGAACGCCGGGGAGCTGTTTTTT | CASSFPGTNAGELFF
. | TRBJ2-6 | TRBV7-2 | . | 16 | TGTGCCAGCGGTCGGGATTTAGTCTCTGGGGCCAACGTCCTGACTTTC | CASGRDLVSGANVLTF
few | TRBJ1-2 | TRBV4-2 | . | 14 | TGTGCCAGCAGCCAAACACCAGGGATCTATGGCTACACCTTC | CASSQTPGIYGYTF
. | TRBJ2-3 | TRBV12-5 | . | 13 | TGTGCTAGTGGTTATGCAGGGACGGATACGCAGTATTTT | CASGYAGTDTQYF
. | TRBJ2-6 | TRBV5-6 | . | 15 | TGTGCCAGCAGCTCCCGAATCTCTGGGGCCAACGTCCTGACTTTC | CASSSRISGANVLTF
once | TRBJ1-1 | TRBV6-1 | TRBD1 | 14 | TGTGCCAGCAGTGTCGACAGGGCGAACACTGAAGCTTTCTTT | CASSVDRANTEAFF
few | TRBJ2-3 | TRBV5-1 | . | 16 | TGCGCCAGCAGCCCTTGGAGGCCCCTTGGCACAGATACGCAGTATTTT | CASSPWRPLGTDTQYF
. | TRBJ2-1 | TRBV6-1 | TRBD2 | 18 | TGTGCCAGCAGTGAACTAGCGGGGGGTGCCCCCCCCTACAATGAGAAGTTCTTC | CASSELAGGAPPYNEKFF
few | TRBJ2-3 | TRBV6-2/TRBV6-3 | . | 14 | TGTGCCAGCGGGACCGTTTTCACTAAGCAACAGCAGTATTTT | CASGTVFTKQQQYF
few | TRBJ2-1 | TRBV20-1 | . | 15 | TGCAGTACATCACGGCCCCAAGCCCCCTTCAATGAGCAGTTCTTC | CSTSRPQAPFNEQFF
few | TRBJ1-1 | TRBV10-3 | TRBD1 | 13 | TGTGCCATCAGGACAGGGCCGAACACTGAAGCTTTCTTT | CAIRTGPNTEAFF
few | TRBJ2-1 | TRBV12-3/TRBV12-4 | TRBD2 | 15 | TGTGCCAGCAGTTTAGCGGGGGGGAGGTACAATGAGCAGTTCTTC | CASSLAGGRYNEQFF